This T cell receptor (beta chain) stems from a study of cytomegalovirus exposure and HLA in healthy donors. Study-wide background: An analysis done earlier identified more than 100 million unique TCR beta sequences from approximately 170 million T cells.

Vbeta (60) and Jbeta (13) primers were used in the PCR. TCRdb's table, derived via immunoSEQ multiplex PCR, lists solely in-frame clones and lacks some. The sample has approximately 150,000 clones; 80% to 85% are singletons. Germline loops: CDR1 SGHVS, CDR2 FQNEAQ. Trimming took 0 bases from V and 4 from J, leaving 12 bases between them. This CDR3 region has 15 residues. Nominally healthy donors were sampled, though unrecorded immune exposures were likely. The V gene is TRBV7-8, the J gene TRBJ1-1; TRBD1 is a possible D gene (5 bases). The source of this sequence is a middle-aged man in good health and CMV-seropositive. The sample taken for sequencing was PBMCs. DNA for the CDR3: TGTGCCAGCAGCTTAGCCCTAGACAGTGCCACTGAAGCTTTCTTT. The encoded protein is CASSLALDSATEAFF.